This TCR beta chain derives from a study of graft-versus-host responses after intestinal transplantation listed by TCRdb under 2021. Regarding the complete study: Multivisceral, liver-intestinal, or isolated intestinal transplants were received by the recipients. All recipients received anti-thymocyte globulin induction followed by maintenance tacrolimus and steroids for around three years. After intestinal transplantation, graft-versus-host and host-versus-graft alloreactive T cell clones in the graft, circulation and bone marrow were tracked using bulk TCR-beta CDR3 sequencing. Alloreactive clones were identified by sequencing pre-transplant mixed lymphocyte reaction products and comparing them with unstimulated pre-transplant donor and recipient T cells. The cohort enrolled about two dozen intestinal transplant recipients including one retransplant, and a few patients lacking pretransplant specimens were excluded. A peak of at least 4% donor T cells among recipient peripheral blood mononuclear cells was the definition used for donor T cell macrochimerism. Rather than being sequenced by the commercial service, samples from a few later patients were sequenced in-house on an Illumina MiSeq and processed with MiXCR.

Comment on this clone: What antigen it recognizes has not been identified. Base quality data are lacking; no much larger clone is found one base away.

Library method: the immunoSEQ multiplex PCR assay. For most patients, genomic DNA was isolated with the Qiagen DNeasy Blood and Tissue Kit and sent frozen to Adaptive Biotechnologies for TCR sequencing. For most patients, genomic DNA was subjected to high-throughput TCR-beta CDR3 sequencing by Adaptive Biotechnologies. The study's processing was this. TCR sequencing data were retrieved from Adaptive's ImmunoSEQ software for about 17 patients, whereas a few other patients were processed with MiXCR and VDJtools. CD4 versus CD8 sorting errors were corrected by removing sequences found in both subsets at a frequency ratio below 5:1. CDR3 nucleotide sequences shared between donor and recipient were removed because the origin of such sequences could not be assigned. To count as alloreactive, a clone needed at least 2-fold expansion over unstimulated cells and a minimum CFSE-low frequency of 0.002% (template counts) or 0.001% (read counts). Clones were considered mappable if detected in sequenced pre-transplant spleen, lymph node, or MLR CFSE-low populations of the donor or recipient. Cumulative frequency of alloreactive clones was calculated as a percentage of all sequences weighted by copy number. The table was pulled from immuneACCESS by TCRdb, which kept in-frame rearrangements only. Such tables lose some clones; where checked, under half of the loss comes from unresolved V genes, and the rest has no known cause. The V and J calls and clone size were taken over from that table, and D and trimming were inferred from the DNA. The sample data list 90,000 to 120,000 clones, and roughly 86% of these were observed just once. The leading ten clones occupy less than 0.85% of the sample.

Findings and caveats that apply to the study as a whole: GvH clones were found in recipient bone marrow, and some of the GvH clones appeared earlier in ileal mucosa or blood, which is consistent with an intestinal mucosal origin. Early after transplant, peak levels of circulating GvH clones were found to be associated with declines in HvG clones. In patients with donor T cell macrochimerism, the allografts had high GvH to HvG T cell clonal ratios. Conclusions were limited by the relatively low number and heterogeneity of intestinal transplant patients.

The time point label on this specimen signifies: cells obtained before transplantation from donor or recipient. CD3+CD4+ and CD3+CD8+ populations were FACS-sorted from unstimulated pre-transplant donor and recipient cells taken from spleen or lymph nodes. The V and J ends are trimmed by 6 bases and 4 bases, leaving 15 bases between them. The germline V gene yields SNHLY for CDR1 and FYNNEI for CDR2. Counted from cysteine to phenylalanine, this CDR3 has 14 amino acids. This entry keeps only the CDR3 DNA: 42 bases, framed from base 1. In this chain, TRBV2 is recombined with TRBJ1-2; the D segment could be TRBD1, given 5 matching bases. The clonotype originates from a human donor who was the organ donor for an intestinal transplant. The specimen comprised unstimulated CD4+ T cells sorted from spleen or lymph node cells, sampled before transplant. CDR3 loop: CASRTDGGTYGYTF. The nucleotide sequence reads TGTGCCAGCAGGACGGACGGGGGAACCTATGGCTACACCTTC. The entire variable domain, with the stretches around the CDR3 drawn from the reference TRBV2 and TRBJ1-2 proteins, is EPEVTQTPSHQVTQMGQEVILRCVPISNHLYFYWYRQILGQKVEFLVSFYNNEISEKSEIFDDQFSVERPDGSNFTLKIRSTKLEDSAMYFCASRTDGGTYGYTFGSGTRLTVV.